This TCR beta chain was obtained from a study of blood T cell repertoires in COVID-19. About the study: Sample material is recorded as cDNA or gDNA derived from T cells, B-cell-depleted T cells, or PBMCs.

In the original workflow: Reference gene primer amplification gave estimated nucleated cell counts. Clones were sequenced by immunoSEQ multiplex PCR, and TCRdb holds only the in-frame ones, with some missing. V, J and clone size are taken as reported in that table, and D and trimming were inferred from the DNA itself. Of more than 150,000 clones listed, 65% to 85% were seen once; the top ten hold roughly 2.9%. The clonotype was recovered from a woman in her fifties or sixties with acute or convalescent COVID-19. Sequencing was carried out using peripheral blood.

The DNA of the CDR3 is TGTGCCAGCAGCCAAGATCGTGCCAGGGAAGAGACCCAGTACTTC. Its protein is CASSQDRAREETQYF. The chain uses TRBV14 and TRBJ2-5; D is perhaps TRBD1 (5 bases). Germline-derived CDR1 and CDR2 are SGHDN and FVKESK. The CDR3 totals 15 residues. V lost 0 bases, J lost 3 bases, and 11 bases lay in between.